The clone carrying this T cell receptor beta chain has more than one count but fewer than ten. These data are taken from a study of T cells in Graves' hyperthyroidism and ophthalmopathy. Trimming stripped 6 bases from V and 0 bases from J, with 7 bases between. Per the germline V gene, CDR1 is SGHRS and CDR2 is YFSETQ. The CDR3 totals 14 residues. Amplification of TCR beta CDR3 regions was performed using RNA transcripts as template. Using the HTBI primer set, a first-round RT-PCR was run on the TCR CDR3. TCRdb re-called the multiplex PCR reads with MiXCR, one entry per CDR3 protein. The sample shows hundreds of thousands of distinct CDR3 sequences, over 12% of them seen only once. A patient was excluded if there was uncontrolled infection, other autoimmune disease, pregnancy or lactation. Every diagnosis used clinical symptoms, serum thyroxine and TRAb, thyroid ultrasound and orbital computed tomography.

The V call is TRBV5-1, the J call TRBJ2-6; D call uncertain. Sequenced input: blood. The receptor's source is a man younger than 30 with Graves' ophthalmopathy. In DNA, the CDR3 is TGCGCCAGCAACCAGGACTCTGGGGCCAACGTCCTGACTTTC. Its translation: CASNQDSGANVLTF.